The next 8 T cell receptor beta chains were all read from a single sample in a study of identical twins. TCRdb re-analysed the 5' RACE reads in MiXCR, keeping a single row per CDR3 protein. The table has about 730,000 distinct CDR3 sequences, approximately 22% seen once. The sample was also reused in another study, on T cells expressing NK-cell markers.

The sequencing input was PBMCs. These receptors all stem from a woman in her late teens or twenties in good health.

This clonotype was found a few times. The chain is built from TRBV14 and TRBJ1-2; D may be TRBD1 (6 bases). The V end lost 4 bases, the J end lost 4 bases, and 10 bases lay between the germline ends. Germline V gene data show CDR1 as SGHDN and CDR2 as FVKESK. The CDR3 contains 13 residues. The CDR3 DNA is TGTGCCAGCAGCCTTTACAGGGTCTATGGCTACACCTTC. Protein product: CASSLYRVYGYTF.

A few counts support this clonotype. The V gene is TRBV29-1, the J gene TRBJ2-2; D might be TRBD1 (5 bases). Trimming shortened V by 4 bases and J by 6 bases, and 9 bases separated the two germline ends. Germline V gives CDR1 SQVTM, CDR2 ANQGSEA. The CDR3 has 12 residues. The CDR3 DNA follows: TGCAGCGTTGTAGGGGATCCCGGGGAGCTGTTTTTT. It is translated as CSVVGDPGELFF.

The CDR3 DNA reads TGTGCCACCGCCCTAAGACTAGCCTTCACAGATACGCAGTATTTT. Translated, it gives CATALRLAFTDTQYF. The chain employs TRBV24-1 and TRBJ2-3; 7 bases are shared with TRBD2. Germline loops: CDR1 KGHDR, CDR2 SFDVKD. The CDR3 totals 15 residues. The J segment lost 2 bases and the V segment lost 9 bases, leaving 10 bases of the junction unmatched.

The table lists this clonotype with many counts. This chain uses TRBV5-1 with TRBJ2-7; 11 nucleotides line up with TRBD2. Germline-derived CDR1 and CDR2 are SGHRS and YFSETQ. V dropped 3 bases and J dropped 4; count of bases not matched to a gene: 6. This CDR3 is built from 15 residues. This CDR3 is CASSSLAGGIYEQYF. The CDR3 DNA sequence: TGCGCCAGCAGCTCCTTAGCGGGAGGGATATACGAGCAGTACTTC.

In this sample, this clonotype turned up a few times. The chain has TRBV4-3 and TRBJ1-4; no clear D gene. V was pared by 0 bases and J by 0 bases, with 14 bases between. The CDR3 is 18 amino acids. Germline V CDR1 and CDR2: LGHNA, YSLEER. The CDR3 loop is CASSQDLAKGATNEKLFF. CDR3 DNA: TGCGCCAGCAGCCAAGATCTGGCGAAGGGCGCAACTAATGAAAAACTGTTTTTT.

This clonotype was seen at least ten times. V and J are TRBV29-1 and TRBJ2-1, with D possibly matching TRBD1 (6 bases). This CDR3 comprises 16 residues. Germline V CDR1 and CDR2: SQVTM, ANQGSEA. Trimming took 1 base from V and 0 from J, leaving 13 bases between them. The CDR3 spells CSVEGGGQFSYNEQFF. CDR3 DNA sequence: TGCAGCGTTGAAGGAGGAGGACAGTTCTCCTACAATGAGCAGTTCTTC.

This clonotype was observed a few times. The chain employs TRBV5-5 and TRBJ2-1; 9 bases map to TRBD2. V shed 4 bases, J shed 5 bases, and the junction held 10 bases outside the gene matches. Germline V gene sequence: CDR1 SGHKS, CDR2 YYEKEE (reference sequence). This CDR3 contains 16 residues. The CDR3, as DNA: TGTGCCAGCAGCCCGGGGGGCGGGGGGGCTGACAATGAGCAGTTCTTC. Translation gives CASSPGGGGADNEQFF.

This clonotype showed up many times. V gene TRBV5-1 combines with J gene TRBJ2-2; 8 nucleotides match TRBD2. Per germline, CDR1 SGHRS and CDR2 YFSETQ. V was clipped by 4 bases and J by 7 bases; unmatched bases: 12. This CDR3 region has 16 residues. The DNA for the CDR3 is TGCGCCAGCAGCCTACCCCCCGGGACTAGGAGCGGGGAGCTGTTTTTT. It specifies CASSLPPGTRSGELFF.